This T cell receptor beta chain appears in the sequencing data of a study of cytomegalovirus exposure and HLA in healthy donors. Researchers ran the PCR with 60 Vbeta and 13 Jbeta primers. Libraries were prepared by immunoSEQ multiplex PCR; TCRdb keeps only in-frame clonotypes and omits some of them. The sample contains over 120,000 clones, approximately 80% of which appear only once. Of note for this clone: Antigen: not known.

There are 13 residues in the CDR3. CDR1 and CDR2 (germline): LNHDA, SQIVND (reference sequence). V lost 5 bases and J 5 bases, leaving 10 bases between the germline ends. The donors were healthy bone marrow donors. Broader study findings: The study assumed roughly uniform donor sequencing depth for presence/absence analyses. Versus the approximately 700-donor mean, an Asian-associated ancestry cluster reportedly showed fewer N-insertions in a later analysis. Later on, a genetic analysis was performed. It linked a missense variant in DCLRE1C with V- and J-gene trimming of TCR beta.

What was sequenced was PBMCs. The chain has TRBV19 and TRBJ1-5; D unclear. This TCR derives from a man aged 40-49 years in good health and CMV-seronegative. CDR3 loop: CASSLPPDQPQHF. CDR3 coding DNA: TGTGCCAGTAGTCTACCACCGGATCAGCCCCAGCATTTT.